These T cell receptor beta chains were read from a single sample in a study of blood T cell repertoires in COVID-19. TCRdb's copy holds only in-frame clones and misses some; the assay was immunoSEQ multiplex PCR. Of around 93,000 clones listed, around 81% are singletons. The sample consisted of peripheral blood. Receptor source: a man in his sixties with acute or convalescent COVID-19. Both conserved end residues are part of each CDR3. D genes are given only for firm matches. Rows give clone size only sometimes, using once, few, many, or a class for an expanded clone.

TRBV5-1	TRBJ2-3	NA	TRBD2	CASSPGSSGSVDTQYF	TGCGCCAGCAGCCCGGGCTCTAGCGGATCGGTAGATACGCAGTATTTT
TRBV19	TRBJ2-3	NA	TRBD2	CASRSGRGTDTQYF	TGTGCCAGTAGGAGCGGGAGGGGCACAGATACGCAGTATTTT
TRBV6-5	TRBJ2-3	NA	TRBD2	CASRLAEHSDTQYF	TGTGCCAGCAGACTAGCGGAACATTCAGATACGCAGTATTTT
TRBV4-3	TRBJ2-3	NA	TRBD2	CASSQDSRAGGSTDTQYF	TGCGCCAGCAGCCAAGATAGTCGAGCGGGAGGTAGCACAGATACGCAGTATTTT
TRBV6-5	TRBJ1-3	NA	NA	CASSLDRPRGNTIYF	TGTGCCAGCAGTCTCGACAGGCCACGAGGAAACACCATATATTTT
TRBV5-1	TRBJ1-5	NA	NA	CASSLFPGGNQPQHF	TGCGCCAGCAGCTTGTTTCCCGGGGGCAATCAGCCCCAGCATTTT
TRBV11-2	TRBJ1-5	NA	NA	CASSLGQGANQPQHF	TGTGCCAGCAGCTTAGGCCAGGGTGCCAATCAGCCCCAGCATTTT
TRBV2	TRBJ1-1	NA	TRBD1	CASRLTGMNTEAFF	TGTGCCAGCAGGCTGACAGGGATGAACACTGAAGCTTTCTTT
TRBV3-1/TRBV3-2	TRBJ1-6	NA	NA	CASSQLVSPLHF	TGTGCCAGCAGCCAATTAGTTTCACCCCTCCACTTT
TRBV7-9	TRBJ1-1	NA	NA	CASSSRQRLWNISEAFF	TGTGCCAGCAGCTCGCGACAGCGCCTGTGGAATATCAGTGAAGCTTTCTTT
TRBV10-1	TRBJ2-1	NA	TRBD2	CASSAGLAEQFF	TGCGCCAGCAGTGCCGGACTAGCTGAGCAGTTCTTC
TRBV6-4	TRBJ2-1	large	NA	CASSENERTTLFF	TGTGCCAGCAGTGAAAACGAGAGGACTACCTTGTTCTTC
TRBV5-6	TRBJ2-5	NA	TRBD2	CASSLVLAAGQETQYF	TGTGCCAGCAGCTTGGTACTAGCGGCAGGCCAAGAGACCCAGTACTTC
TRBV14	TRBJ1-4	NA	TRBD1	CASSHPGQGFYEKLFF	TGTGCCAGCAGCCATCCGGGACAGGGTTTTTATGAAAAACTGTTTTTT
TRBV11-2	TRBJ1-3	few	NA	CASSRGLTGNTIYF	TGTGCCAGCAGCAGGGGGTTGACTGGAAACACCATATATTTT
TRBV27	TRBJ1-5	NA	NA	CASSLRWGRGQPQHF	TGTGCCAGCAGTTTGAGATGGGGGCGCGGACAGCCCCAGCATTTT
TRBV5-6	TRBJ1-1	NA	TRBD1	CASSLWTGIGEAFF	TGTGCCAGCAGCTTATGGACAGGGATTGGAGAAGCTTTCTTT
TRBV10-3	TRBJ2-2	medium-sized	NA	CAIREVQDTTGELFF	TGTGCCATCAGAGAGGTGCAGGACACCACCGGGGAGCTGTTTTTT
TRBV6-1	TRBJ1-5	NA	NA	CASSEQGSNQPQHF	TGTGCCAGCAGTGAACAGGGGAGCAATCAGCCCCAGCATTTT
TRBV6-5	TRBJ1-1	once	NA	CASLRGLGTEAFF	TGTGCCAGCCTCAGGGGTTTGGGCACTGAAGCTTTCTTT
TRBV6-5	TRBJ1-3	NA	NA	CASVDRDSGNTIYF	TGTGCCAGCGTTGACAGAGACTCTGGAAACACCATATATTTT
TRBV5-1	TRBJ2-2	NA	NA	CASNEVGRGNTGELFF	TGCGCCAGCAATGAGGTTGGCAGGGGGAACACCGGGGAGCTGTTTTTT
TRBV6-5	TRBJ1-2	NA	NA	CATTEFQGTGGYTF	TGTGCCACTACGGAGTTCCAGGGAACCGGTGGCTACACCTTC
TRBV20-1	TRBJ2-1	NA	NA	CSASPGRGTPAQFF	TGCAGTGCCAGTCCAGGCCGCGGGACCCCCGCGCAGTTCTTC
TRBV25-1	TRBJ2-2	NA	TRBD2	CASSEPSGRPNTGELFF	TGTGCCAGCAGTGAGCCTAGCGGGAGGCCGAACACCGGGGAGCTGTTTTTT
TRBV7-6	TRBJ1-2	once	NA	CASSLMAGTNYGYTF	TGTGCCAGCAGCTTAATGGCAGGGACAAACTATGGCTACACCTTC
TRBV29-1	TRBJ2-2	once	TRBD1	CSARQGTANTGELFF	TGCAGCGCACGACAGGGTACGGCAAACACCGGGGAGCTGTTTTTT
TRBV18	TRBJ2-5	NA	NA	CASSPGHLETQYF	TGTGCCAGCTCACCAGGGCATCTCGAGACCCAGTACTTC
TRBV24-1	TRBJ2-1	once	TRBD1	CATSDAPGTGGNEQFF	TGTGCCACCAGTGATGCTCCCGGGACAGGGGGGAATGAGCAGTTCTTC
TRBV18	TRBJ1-2	NA	TRBD1	CASSSYRGEYGYTF	TGTGCCAGCTCATCCTACAGGGGAGAGTATGGCTACACCTTC
TRBV5-4	TRBJ1-1	NA	NA	CASSSEGRGETEAFF	TGTGCCAGCAGCTCAGAAGGGAGGGGGGAAACTGAAGCTTTCTTT
TRBV19	TRBJ1-1	NA	TRBD1	CASRPLGQGDTEAFF	TGTGCCAGTAGACCCCTCGGACAGGGCGACACTGAAGCTTTCTTT
TRBV11-3	TRBJ2-3	NA	NA	CASSRGTGSTDTQYF	TGTGCCAGCAGCCGGGGAACGGGTAGCACAGATACGCAGTATTTT
TRBV7-6	TRBJ1-5	NA	TRBD1	CASSPRGPGNQPQHF	TGTGCCAGCAGCCCAAGGGGGCCCGGGAATCAGCCCCAGCATTTT
TRBV6-5	TRBJ2-3	NA	NA	CAILRDGGDTQYF	TGTGCCATCCTCAGAGACGGAGGAGATACGCAGTATTTT
TRBV6-4	TRBJ1-2	once	TRBD1	CASSDSGQGTYYGYTF	TGTGCCAGCAGTGACTCGGGACAGGGGACCTACTATGGCTACACCTTC
TRBV28	TRBJ1-4	NA	NA	CASSWAEKLFF	TGTGCCAGCAGTTGGGCTGAAAAACTGTTTTTT
TRBV27	TRBJ2-1	NA	NA	CASSSLLGHNEQFF	TGTGCCAGCAGTTCCCTACTAGGCCACAATGAGCAGTTCTTC
TRBV25-1	TRBJ2-1	NA	NA	CASSGQNYNEQFF	TGTGCCAGCAGTGGACAGAATTACAATGAGCAGTTCTTC
TRBV7-2	TRBJ2-5	NA	NA	CASSPGYQETQYF	TGTGCCAGCAGCCCAGGGTACCAAGAGACCCAGTACTTC
TRBV15	TRBJ2-7	NA	NA	CATSRAGGEQYF	TGTGCCACCAGCAGGGCTGGAGGCGAGCAGTACTTC
TRBV7-2	TRBJ1-1	NA	TRBD1	CASSLQGGAGTEAFF	TGTGCCAGCAGCTTACAAGGGGGCGCGGGCACTGAAGCTTTCTTT
TRBV6-5	TRBJ1-2	once	TRBD1	CASRTGGADGYTF	TGTGCCAGCAGGACAGGGGGCGCGGATGGCTACACCTTC
TRBV3-1/TRBV3-2	TRBJ2-2	NA	TRBD2	CASSHGTSFGELFF	TGTGCCAGCAGCCACGGGACTAGCTTTGGGGAGCTGTTTTTT
TRBV7-2	TRBJ1-2	NA	NA	CASSYNLQGRGYTF	TGTGCCAGCAGCTACAATTTACAGGGCCGCGGCTACACCTTC
TRBV7-9	TRBJ2-3	NA	NA	CATAGLSTDTQYF	TGTGCCACGGCGGGGCTAAGCACAGATACGCAGTATTTT
TRBV13	TRBJ2-3	few	NA	CASSRGAPGDTQYF	TGTGCCAGCAGCCGGGGGGCCCCGGGAGATACGCAGTATTTT
TRBV3-1/TRBV3-2	TRBJ1-5	NA	NA	CASSQDGGVGIDQPQHF	TGTGCCAGCAGCCAAGATGGGGGGGTCGGGATCGATCAGCCCCAGCATTTT
TRBV1	TRBJ2-4	NA	NA	CTSSLGLAGAKNIQYF	TGCACCAGCAGTCTAGGACTAGCGGGAGCCAAAAACATTCAGTACTTC
TRBV25-1	TRBJ2-2	few	TRBD1	CATQGQGGTGELFF	TGTGCCACCCAGGGACAGGGTGGCACCGGGGAGCTGTTTTTT
TRBV5-1	TRBJ2-3	NA	NA	CASSLSGQYSLSTDTQYF	TGCGCCAGCAGCTTATCGGGACAATACTCACTGAGCACAGATACGCAGTATTTT
TRBV7-9	TRBJ2-7	NA	NA	CASTGGLSREQYF	TGTGCCAGCACAGGCGGGCTCTCTCGCGAGCAGTACTTC
TRBV7-2	TRBJ2-3	NA	TRBD2	CASSSGIAGGLTDTQYF	TGTGCCAGCAGCTCAGGGATAGCGGGAGGGCTTACAGATACGCAGTATTTT
TRBV11-3	TRBJ2-7	NA	TRBD1	CASSLEGQGAYEQYF	TGTGCCAGCAGCTTAGAAGGACAGGGCGCCTACGAGCAGTACTTC